This T cell receptor (beta chain) was profiled in a study of tumor and adjacent non-tumor tissue in lung cancer. A modified ARM-PCR protocol with three rounds of nested PCR amplified TCRbeta. TCRdb re-analysed the multiplex PCR reads in MiXCR, keeping a single row per CDR3 protein. The top ten clones hold approximately 12% of a sample with around 74,000 distinct CDR3 sequences, roughly 70% of them seen once. No cell sorting was done before RNA was extracted from the tissue. The length of the CDR3 is 13 residues. V shed 5 bases and J shed 3 bases, with 10 bases lying between them. V gene TRBV12-3 or TRBV12-4 combines with J gene TRBJ1-1; no reliable D call. This sequence was found in a woman aged 70-85 years with non-small cell lung cancer. The material sequenced was lung tumor tissue. CDR3 DNA: TGTGCCAGCAGTCTTAGGGTGTACACTGAAGCTTTCTTT. Translated, it gives CASSLRVYTEAFF.